These 19 T cell receptor beta chains came from one sample sequenced in a study of cytomegalovirus exposure and HLA in healthy donors. With 60 Vbeta and 13 Jbeta primers, the PCR was carried out. Sequencing used immunoSEQ multiplex PCR; TCRdb keeps in-frame clones, though not all of them. Of approximately 110,000 clones listed, around 77% were seen once; the top ten hold roughly 13%. Sequencing input: PBMCs. These receptors were collected from a woman in her thirties or forties in good health and CMV-seropositive.

This clone was observed a few times. This sequence joins TRBV6-5 and TRBJ2-7; 7 bases line up with TRBD2. This CDR3 spans 14 amino acids. Trimming at V came to 6 bases and at J to 6 bases, leaving 11 bases not matched to a gene. From germline, CDR1 is MNHEY and CDR2 SVGAGI. CDR3: CASRLARTSTEQYF. The CDR3 DNA follows: TGTGCCAGCAGATTAGCCAGGACTAGTACCGAGCAGTACTTC.

This rearrangement joins TRBV28 to TRBJ1-2; 8 positions match TRBD1. The V and J ends lost 3 bases and 4 bases, in that order; junction bases with no gene match: 7. The CDR3 spans 15 residues. Looked up from germline, CDR1 is MDHEN and CDR2 is SYDVKM. This chain's CDR3 is CASSLGDRTFYGYTF. The CDR3 DNA reads as TGTGCCAGCAGTTTGGGGGACAGGACCTTCTATGGCTACACCTTC.

V usage is TRBV9 and J usage is TRBJ2-2, with TRBD2 as a possible D gene (5 bases). This CDR3 spans 15 amino acids. From germline, CDR1 is SGDLS and CDR2 YYNGEE. V was clipped by 4 bases and J by 5 bases, with 15 bases between them. The CDR3 nucleotides are TGTGCCAGCAGCCCCCGATCTCCGGGGACCGGGGAGCTGTTTTTT. It is translated as CASSPRSPGTGELFF.

The rearrangement uses TRBV6-1 and TRBJ2-3; no definite D call. Germline lookup yields CDR1 MNHNS and CDR2 SASEGT. The germline V and J ends were trimmed by 6 bases and 6 bases, with 10 bases remaining between them. This CDR3 contains 12 residues. CDR3 in DNA: TGTGCCAGCAGCCCAAATGCGGATACGCAGTATTTT. This gives the protein CASSPNADTQYF.

The chain couples TRBV5-1 to TRBJ2-1, with a weak D call TRBD1 (5 bases). The germline V gene has CDR1 SGHRS and CDR2 YFSETQ. V dropped 2 bases and J dropped 9 bases, with 24 bases sitting between them. The CDR3 sequence is 17 residues long. CDR3 nucleotides: TGCGCCAGCAGCTTCGGATTACAGGCCTCGTTAGATAGTGAGCAGTTCTTC. Translated, it gives CASSFGLQASLDSEQFF. Drawing the rest from reference TRBV5-1 and TRBJ2-1, the complete variable domain is KAGVTQTPRYLIKTRGQQVTLSCSPISGHRSVSWYQQTPGQGLQFLFEYFSETQRNKGNFPGRFSGRQFSNSRSEMNVSTLELGDSALYLCASSFGLQASLDSEQFFGPGTRLTVL.

The V gene is TRBV5-1, the J gene TRBJ2-5; 10 bases match TRBD2. V dropped 4 bases and J dropped 1; count of bases not matched to a gene: 7. There are 16 residues in the CDR3. Germline V gives CDR1 SGHRS, CDR2 YFSETQ. CDR3: CASSGWTSGVQETQYF. CDR3 sequence (DNA): TGCGCCAGCAGCGGGTGGACTAGCGGAGTCCAAGAGACCCAGTACTTC.

The genes are TRBV6-4 and TRBJ2-1, with D perhaps TRBD2 (5 bases). Germline loops: CDR1 MRHNA, CDR2 SNTAGT. The germline V and J ends were trimmed by 2 bases and 10 bases, with 21 bases remaining between them. The CDR3 runs to 16 residues. The CDR3: CASSDAPSDSIVEQFF. The CDR3 DNA sequence: TGTGCCAGCAGTGACGCGCCCTCGGACTCAATTGTGGAGCAGTTCTTC.

In this sample, this clone turned up a few times. The chain uses TRBV6-5 and TRBJ1-5; D possibly corresponds to TRBD1 (5 bases). V was pared by 5 bases and J by 5 bases, with 13 bases between. Per germline, CDR1 MNHEY and CDR2 SVGAGI. This CDR3 spans 14 amino acids. CDR3 amino acids: CASSVAWGDQPQHF. The CDR3 DNA reads as TGTGCCAGCAGTGTCGCGTGGGGCGATCAGCCCCAGCATTTT.

The chain links TRBV28 to TRBJ1-2; tentatively, D is TRBD1 (6 bases). The CDR3 is 14 residues long. Trimming left V 5 bases short and J 2 bases short, with 12 bases between. Germline CDR1 and CDR2: MDHEN and SYDVKM. The CDR3 nucleotides are TGTGCCAGCAGTCCAACAGGGTTAAACTATGGCTACACCTTC. Protein: CASSPTGLNYGYTF.

This rearrangement joins TRBV6-5 to TRBJ1-1; D remains unclear. The V and J ends lost 7 bases and 5 bases respectively, with 8 bases between them. CDR3 length: 11 amino acids. Germline V gene sequence: CDR1 MNHEY, CDR2 SVGAGI. CDR3 DNA sequence: TGTGCCAGCAAGGCGGGGACTGAAGCTTTCTTT. This sequence encodes CASKAGTEAFF.

The count of this clone is one. This chain joins TRBV5-1 and TRBJ2-1, with TRBD2 matching over 10 bases. V shed 1 base and J 7 bases; nucleotides not matched to a gene: 14. This CDR3 comprises 18 residues. Germline V gene data show CDR1 as SGHRS and CDR2 as YFSETQ. The CDR3 protein is CASSLRAASGRRGNEQFF. DNA of the CDR3: TGCGCCAGCAGCTTGCGGGCCGCTAGCGGGAGAAGGGGAAATGAGCAGTTCTTC.

This chain links TRBV28 with TRBJ2-7, with D perhaps TRBD2 (6 bases). Germline V CDR1 and CDR2: MDHEN, SYDVKM. The CDR3 is 14 residues long. Between the trimmed V and J ends, which lost 4 bases and 3 bases, there was a span of 13 bases. This CDR3 is CASSSREDYYEQYF. The CDR3 coding sequence is TGTGCCAGCAGTTCCCGAGAGGACTACTACGAGCAGTACTTC.

The chain uses TRBV2 and TRBJ2-1, with 9 bases aligning to TRBD2. Germline trimming cut 6 bases from V and 3 bases from J; bases unmatched to any gene: 15. The CDR3 is 18 amino acids. The germline gives CDR1 SNHLY, CDR2 FYNNEI. CDR3 in DNA: TGTGCCAGCAGGCGCACTTCTCCCGGGACTAGCAGCTACAATGAGCAGTTCTTC. Amino acid sequence: CASRRTSPGTSSYNEQFF.

CDR3 amino acids: CASSLGGTNNEQFF. The DNA for the CDR3 is TGTGCCAGCAGCTTAGGCGGGACGAACAATGAGCAGTTCTTC. This chain connects TRBV7-8 to TRBJ2-1, with a possible D match to TRBD2 (6 bases). The CDR3 covers 14 residues. Trimming left V 1 base short and J 5 bases short, with 9 bases between. Germline V CDR1 and CDR2: SGHVS, FQNEAQ.

The chain combines TRBV28 with TRBJ2-7, with 12 bases fitting TRBD2. Losses at the gene ends were 4 bases for V and 0 bases for J; bases not matched to a gene: 1. The length of the CDR3 is 15 residues. Germline V CDR1 and CDR2: MDHEN, SYDVKM. The CDR3 region has the DNA TGTGCCAGCAGTTCGACTAGCGGGAGCTCCTACGAGCAGTACTTC. Its translation is CASSSTSGSSYEQYF.

For this clone: An end of the junction does not agree with germline; a read error may underlie this. Other DNA sequences within the sample encode an identical CDR3. The rearrangement joins TRBV4-1 to TRBJ1-5; D unclear. Germline values: CDR1 MGHRA, CDR2 YSYEKL. This CDR3 contains 15 residues. The CDR3 DNA is TGTGCCAGCAGCCAAGATGGAGGCAGGAATCAGCCCCAGCATTTT. Its protein is CASSQDGGRNQPQHF.

The chain uses TRBV2 and TRBJ1-5, with unresolved D. The V end was cut by 2 bases, the J end by 0 bases, with 8 bases between. From germline, CDR1 is SNHLY and CDR2 FYNNEI. There are 15 residues in the CDR3. The CDR3 here is CASSEQFHSNQPQHF. Written as DNA, the CDR3 is TGTGCCAGCAGTGAACAGTTCCATAGCAATCAGCCCCAGCATTTT.

The chain couples TRBV5-4 to TRBJ1-1; TRBD1 matches at 10 bases. CDR3 size: 15 residues. The J segment lost 5 bases and the V segment lost 5 bases, leaving 9 bases of the junction unmatched. Germline-derived CDR1 and CDR2 are SGHNT and YYREEE (reference sequence). The CDR3 region is CASRFGDRGRTEAFF. CDR3 nucleotide sequence: TGTGCCAGCAGGTTCGGCGACAGGGGGCGGACTGAAGCTTTCTTT.

The sample holds one count of this clone. This chain connects TRBV11-2 to TRBJ2-1; 14 bases match TRBD2. The CDR3 has 16 residues. Germline loops: CDR1 SGHAT, CDR2 FQNNGV. The J segment lost 4 bases and the V segment lost 5 bases, leaving 4 bases of the junction unmatched. CDR3 nucleotides: TGTGCCAGCAGCCCCGGGACTAGCGGGAGATACAATGAGCAGTTCTTC. Translated, it gives CASSPGTSGRYNEQFF.